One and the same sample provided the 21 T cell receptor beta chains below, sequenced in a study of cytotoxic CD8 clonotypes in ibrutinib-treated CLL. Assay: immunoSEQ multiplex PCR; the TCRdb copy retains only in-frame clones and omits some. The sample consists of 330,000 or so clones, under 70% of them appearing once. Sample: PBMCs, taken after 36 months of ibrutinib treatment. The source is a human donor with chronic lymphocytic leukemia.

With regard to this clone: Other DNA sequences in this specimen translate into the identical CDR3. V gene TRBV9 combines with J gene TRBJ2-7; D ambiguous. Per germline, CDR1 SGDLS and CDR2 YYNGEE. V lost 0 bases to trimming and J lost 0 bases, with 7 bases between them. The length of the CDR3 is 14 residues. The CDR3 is CASSVASGSYEQYF. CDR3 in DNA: TGTGCCAGCAGCGTAGCTTCAGGCTCCTACGAGCAGTACTTC.

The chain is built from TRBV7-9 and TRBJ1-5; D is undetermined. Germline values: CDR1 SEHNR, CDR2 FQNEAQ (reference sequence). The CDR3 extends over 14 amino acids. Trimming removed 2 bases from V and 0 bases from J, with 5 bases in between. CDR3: CASSLMGSNQPQHF. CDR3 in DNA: TGTGCCAGCAGCTTAATGGGTAGCAATCAGCCCCAGCATTTT.

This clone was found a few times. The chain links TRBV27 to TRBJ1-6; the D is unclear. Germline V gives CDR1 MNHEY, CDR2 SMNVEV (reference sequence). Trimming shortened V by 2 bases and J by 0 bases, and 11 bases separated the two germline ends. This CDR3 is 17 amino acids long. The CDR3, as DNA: TGTGCCAGCAGTTTAATCGTCAGGAGCTCCTATAATTCACCCCTCCACTTT. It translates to CASSLIVRSSYNSPLHF.

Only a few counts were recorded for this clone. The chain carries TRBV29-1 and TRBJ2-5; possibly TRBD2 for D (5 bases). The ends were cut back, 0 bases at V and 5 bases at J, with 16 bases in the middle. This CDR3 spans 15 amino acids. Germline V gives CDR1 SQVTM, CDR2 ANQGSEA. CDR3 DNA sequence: TGCAGCGTTGAAGATGGACTCCTTTTTAGGGAGACCCAGTACTTC. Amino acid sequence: CSVEDGLLFRETQYF.

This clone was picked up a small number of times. The CDR3 DNA reads TGTGCCAGCTCACCACTAGCGGCTCTCGGGGGGACCCAGTACTTC. Encoded protein: CASSPLAALGGTQYF. The V gene is TRBV18, the J gene TRBJ2-5, with D perhaps TRBD2 (6 bases). CDR1 is KGHSH and CDR2 is LQKENI in the germline V gene. The CDR3 is 15 amino acids. V lost 1 base to trimming and J lost 7 bases, with 16 bases between them.

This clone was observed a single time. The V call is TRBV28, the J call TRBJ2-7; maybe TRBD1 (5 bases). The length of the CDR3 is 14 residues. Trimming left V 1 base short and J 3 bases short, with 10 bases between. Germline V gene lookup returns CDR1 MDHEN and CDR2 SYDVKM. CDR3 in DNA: TGTGCCAGCAGTTTATACTACAGGAGCTACGAGCAGTACTTC. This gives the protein CASSLYYRSYEQYF.

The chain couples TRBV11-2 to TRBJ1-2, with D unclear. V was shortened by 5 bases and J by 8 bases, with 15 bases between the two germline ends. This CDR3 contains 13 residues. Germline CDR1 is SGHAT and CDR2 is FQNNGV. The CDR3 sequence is CASSVRGRHGYTF. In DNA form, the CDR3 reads TGTGCCAGCAGCGTACGAGGGAGGCACGGCTACACCTTC.

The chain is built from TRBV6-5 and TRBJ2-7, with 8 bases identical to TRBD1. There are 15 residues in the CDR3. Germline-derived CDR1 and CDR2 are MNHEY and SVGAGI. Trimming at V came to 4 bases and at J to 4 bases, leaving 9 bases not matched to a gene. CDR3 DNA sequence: TGTGCCAGCAGTTCCATCGGGACAGGCTCATACGAGCAGTACTTC. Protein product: CASSSIGTGSYEQYF.

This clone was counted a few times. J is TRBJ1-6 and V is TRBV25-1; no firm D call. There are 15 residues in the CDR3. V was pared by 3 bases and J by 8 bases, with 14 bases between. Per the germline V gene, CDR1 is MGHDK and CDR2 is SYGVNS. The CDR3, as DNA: TGTGCCAGCAGTGATGTTGGGAGTCGGGATTCACCCCTCCACTTT. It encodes CASSDVGSRDSPLHF.

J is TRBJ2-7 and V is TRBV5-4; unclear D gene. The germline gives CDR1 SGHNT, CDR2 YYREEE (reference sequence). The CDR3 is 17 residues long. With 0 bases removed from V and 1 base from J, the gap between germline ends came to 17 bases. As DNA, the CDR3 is TGTGCCAGCAGCTTGGGAGGTTTTGAAAGGGCGTCCTACGAGCAGTACTTC. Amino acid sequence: CASSLGGFERASYEQYF. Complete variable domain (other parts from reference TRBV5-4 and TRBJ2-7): ETGVTQSPTHLIKTRGQQVTLRCSSQSGHNTVSWYQQALGQGPQFIFQYYREEENGRGNFPPRFSGLQFPNYSSELNVNALELDDSALYLCASSLGGFERASYEQYFGPGTRLTVT.

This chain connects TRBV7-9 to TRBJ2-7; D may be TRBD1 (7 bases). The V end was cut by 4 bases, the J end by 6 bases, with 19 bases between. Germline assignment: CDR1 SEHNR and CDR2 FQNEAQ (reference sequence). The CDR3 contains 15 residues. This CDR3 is CASSSTQGGRSEQYF. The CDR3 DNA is TGTGCCAGCAGCTCAACTCAGGGGGGACGGAGCGAGCAGTACTTC.

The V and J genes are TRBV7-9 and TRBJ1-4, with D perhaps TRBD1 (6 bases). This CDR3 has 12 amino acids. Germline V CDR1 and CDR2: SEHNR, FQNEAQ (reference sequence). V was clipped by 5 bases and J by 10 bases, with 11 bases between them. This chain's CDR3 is CASSTTGVKLFF. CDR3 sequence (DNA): TGTGCCAGCAGCACGACAGGAGTAAAACTGTTTTTT.

CDR3 bases: TGTGCCAGCAGCTCCCCGGGACCTACGAACACTGAAGCTTTCTTT. Translating gives CASSSPGPTNTEAFF. This sequence joins TRBV7-6 and TRBJ1-1; D might be TRBD1 (5 bases). CDR3 size: 15 residues. The V end lost 4 bases, the J end lost 1 base, and 13 bases lay between the germline ends. Germline loops: CDR1 SGHVS, CDR2 FNYEAQ.

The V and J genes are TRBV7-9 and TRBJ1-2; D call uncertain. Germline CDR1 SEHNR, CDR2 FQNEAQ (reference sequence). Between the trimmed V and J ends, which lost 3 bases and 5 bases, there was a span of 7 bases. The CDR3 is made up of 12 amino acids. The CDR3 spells CASSFEGYGYTF. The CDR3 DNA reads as TGTGCCAGCAGCTTTGAGGGTTATGGCTACACCTTC.

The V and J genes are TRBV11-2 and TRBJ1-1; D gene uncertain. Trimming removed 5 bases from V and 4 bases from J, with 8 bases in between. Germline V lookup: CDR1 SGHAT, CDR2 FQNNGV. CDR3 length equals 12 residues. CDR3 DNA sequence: TGTGCCAGCAGCAATTCTGGCACTGAAGCTTTCTTT. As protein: CASSNSGTEAFF.

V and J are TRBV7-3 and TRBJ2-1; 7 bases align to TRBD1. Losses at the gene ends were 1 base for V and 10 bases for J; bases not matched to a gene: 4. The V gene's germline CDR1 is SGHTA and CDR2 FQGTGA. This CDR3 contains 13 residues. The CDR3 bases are TGTGCCAGCAGCTTAAACAGGGGATACGAGCAGTTCTTC. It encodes CASSLNRGYEQFF.

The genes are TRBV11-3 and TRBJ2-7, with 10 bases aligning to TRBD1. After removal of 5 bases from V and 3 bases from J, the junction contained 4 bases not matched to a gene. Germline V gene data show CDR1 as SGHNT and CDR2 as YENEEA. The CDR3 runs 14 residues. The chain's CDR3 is CASSPRDRGYEQYF. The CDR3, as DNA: TGTGCCAGCAGCCCCCGGGACAGGGGCTACGAGCAGTACTTC.

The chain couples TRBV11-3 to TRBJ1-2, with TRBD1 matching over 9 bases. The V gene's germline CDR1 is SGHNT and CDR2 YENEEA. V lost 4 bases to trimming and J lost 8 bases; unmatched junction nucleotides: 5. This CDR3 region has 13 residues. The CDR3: CASSYGTGRGYTF. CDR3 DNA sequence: TGTGCCAGCAGCTACGGGACAGGGAGGGGCTACACCTTC.

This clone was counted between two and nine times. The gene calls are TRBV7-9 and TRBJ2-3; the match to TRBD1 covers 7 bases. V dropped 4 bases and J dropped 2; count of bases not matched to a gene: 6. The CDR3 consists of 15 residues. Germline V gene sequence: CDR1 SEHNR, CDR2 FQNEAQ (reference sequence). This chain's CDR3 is CASSSRDRVTDTQYF. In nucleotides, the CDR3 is TGTGCCAGCAGCTCCCGAGACAGGGTCACAGATACGCAGTATTTT.

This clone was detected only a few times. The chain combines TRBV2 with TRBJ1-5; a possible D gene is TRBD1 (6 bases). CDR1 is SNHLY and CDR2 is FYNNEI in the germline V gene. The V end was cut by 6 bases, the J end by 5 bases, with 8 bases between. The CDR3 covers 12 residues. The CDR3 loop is CASRDSDQPQHF. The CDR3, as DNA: TGTGCCAGCAGGGACAGTGATCAGCCCCAGCATTTT.

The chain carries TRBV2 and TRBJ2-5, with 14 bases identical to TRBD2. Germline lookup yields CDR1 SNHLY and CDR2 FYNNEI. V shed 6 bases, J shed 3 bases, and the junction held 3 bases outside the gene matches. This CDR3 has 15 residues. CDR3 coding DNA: TGTGCCAGCAGCCCGGGACTAGCGGGAGAAGAGACCCAGTACTTC. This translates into CASSPGLAGEETQYF.